Shown below are 24 T cell receptor beta chains from a single sample sequenced in a study of post-analysis software for immune sequencing data. General study results and limits: Among 5 or 6 TRBV segments more frequent in patients than controls were TRBV5-6, TRBV5-1 and TRBV20-1.

What these receptors recognize is not known. Included in the TCR beta cDNA libraries were unique molecular identifiers. Each CDR3 protein gets one entry after TCRdb re-called the PCR reads with MiXCR. This sample carries fewer than 900,000 distinct CDR3 sequences, about 45% of them seen once, and the ten largest clones take over 4.5%. Sequencing used blood. All receptors derive from a girl between 10 and 17 years old with multiple sclerosis.

This clonotype has more than one count but fewer than ten. This chain's CDR3 is CASSLAYRVNYGYTF. The CDR3 DNA follows: TGTGCCAGCAGCTTAGCTTACAGGGTAAACTATGGCTACACCTTC. The chain has TRBV7-2 and TRBJ1-2; a weak D match, TRBD1 (6 bases). Germline CDR1 is SGHTA and CDR2 is FQGNSA. The CDR3 is 15 residues long. Trimming stripped 0 bases from V and 2 bases from J, with 10 bases between.

This chain connects TRBV12-3 or TRBV12-4 to TRBJ1-2; no definite D call. The CDR3 length is 11 residues. Trimming stripped 6 bases from V and 8 bases from J, with 10 bases between. For the CDR3, the DNA is TGTGCCAGCAGCCAAACGGGGGGCTACACCTTC. Translation: CASSQTGGYTF.

This clonotype was found a few times. The J gene is TRBJ2-5, the V gene TRBV15; 11 bases are a match to TRBD2. The germline V gene encodes CDR1 LNHNV and CDR2 YYDKDF (reference sequence). V shed 1 base, J shed 3 bases, and the junction held 7 bases outside the gene matches. The CDR3 totals 17 residues. The DNA of the CDR3 is TGTGCCACCAGCAGAGGACTAGCGGGATCAGGTGAAGAGACCCAGTACTTC. Translated: CATSRGLAGSGEETQYF.

V usage is TRBV29-1 and J usage is TRBJ2-5; possibly TRBD1 for D (6 bases). Germline CDR1 and CDR2: SQVTM and ANQGSEA. V was trimmed by 4 bases and J by 5 bases, leaving 14 bases between them. The CDR3 has 13 amino acids. The CDR3 loop reads CSVVTGYAETQYF. DNA of the CDR3: TGCAGCGTTGTAACAGGGTACGCGGAGACCCAGTACTTC.

The genes are TRBV5-6 and TRBJ2-7, with a weak D call TRBD1 (5 bases). Trimming took 1 base from V and 2 from J, leaving 13 bases between them. This CDR3 contains 15 residues. From germline, CDR1 is SGHDT and CDR2 YYEEEE. CDR3 DNA sequence: TGTGCCAGCAGCTTGATGGCGGACACTGCCTACGAGCAGTACTTC. Translating gives CASSLMADTAYEQYF.

The CDR3 sequence: CSVPMDGSSYNEQFF. CDR3 nucleotide sequence: TGCAGCGTTCCCATGGACGGGAGCTCCTACAATGAGCAGTTCTTC. The chain recombines TRBV29-1 with TRBJ2-1; D may be TRBD2 (6 bases). The CDR3 totals 15 residues. V dropped 5 bases and J dropped 0 bases, with 14 bases sitting between them. Germline CDR1 reads SQVTM; CDR2 reads ANQGSEA.

This clonotype has only a few counts. V is TRBV7-9 and J is TRBJ2-3, with 9 bases matching TRBD2. The CDR3 covers 14 residues. The V gene end was trimmed by 3 bases and the J gene end by 4 bases; junction bases not matched to a gene: 2. The germline V gene has CDR1 SEHNR and CDR2 FQNEAQ (reference sequence). In DNA, the CDR3 is TGTGCCAGCAGCTTTCGCGGGAGGGCAGATACGCAGTATTTT. Translated, it gives CASSFRGRADTQYF.

This rearrangement joins TRBV7-3 to TRBJ1-1; perhaps TRBD1 as D (5 bases). V was cut by 1 base and J by 5 bases, with 8 bases left in between. Germline CDR1 reads SGHTA; CDR2 reads FQGTGA. The CDR3 runs to 13 residues. The CDR3 DNA is TGTGCCAGCAGCTTAATAGCAGGGACTGAAGCTTTCTTT. Translated: CASSLIAGTEAFF.

The rearrangement joins TRBV6-5 to TRBJ2-6, with TRBD1 matching over 7 bases. Losses at the gene ends were 6 bases for V and 0 bases for J; bases not matched to a gene: 2. The CDR3 is 15 amino acids. Germline V gene lookup returns CDR1 MNHEY and CDR2 SVGAGI. The CDR3 loop reads CASRTGHSGANVLTF. The CDR3, as DNA: TGTGCCAGCAGGACAGGGCACTCTGGGGCCAACGTCCTGACTTTC.

The chain recombines TRBV6-9 with TRBJ2-1; the match to TRBD2 covers 16 bases. The CDR3 totals 19 residues. Trimming cost V 5 bases and J 4 bases; bases outside gene matches: 11. The germline V gene has CDR1 MNHGY and CDR2 SVAAGI. The CDR3 region has the DNA TGTGCCAGCAGTACCCCGGGACTAGCGGGAGGGCCCCTTTACAATGAGCAGTTCTTC. It yields the protein CASSTPGLAGGPLYNEQFF.

V usage is TRBV12-3 or TRBV12-4 and J usage is TRBJ1-1; 10 bases are shared with TRBD1. The CDR3 spans 16 residues. Trimming removed 6 bases from V and 2 bases from J; junction bases left unmatched: 9. The CDR3 loop is CASSPTRDRGNTEAFF. DNA of the CDR3: TGTGCCAGCAGCCCCACCCGGGACAGGGGTAACACTGAAGCTTTCTTT.

This chain connects TRBV15 to TRBJ1-2; D remains unclear. Germline-derived CDR1 and CDR2 are LNHNV and YYDKDF (reference sequence). CDR3 length: 14 amino acids. V gave up 0 bases and J gave up 6 bases, with 11 bases separating them. Written as DNA, the CDR3 is TGTGCCACCAGCAGAGATGGGGAAGTGGATGGCTACACCTTC. Translated, it gives CATSRDGEVDGYTF.

This clonotype was seen a few times. The gene calls are TRBV5-1 and TRBJ2-3; no definite D call. CDR1 is SGHRS, CDR2 YFSETQ, per germline. The CDR3 has 15 residues. V lost 0 bases, J lost 4 bases, and 12 bases lay in between. Here the CDR3 reads CASSLASAAPDTQYF. The CDR3 DNA is TGCGCCAGCAGCTTGGCTTCCGCGGCCCCAGATACGCAGTATTTT.

Of note for this clonotype: The junction does not match germline at one end; this may be a read error. The rearrangement links TRBV7-2 to TRBJ2-1, with D perhaps TRBD1 (5 bases). Germline V gene lookup returns CDR1 SGHTA and CDR2 FQGNSA. This CDR3 contains 15 residues. The CDR3 nucleotides are TGTGCCAGCAGCTCAAGCACTGGACACCCTAATGAGCAGTTCTTT. Translation gives CASSSSTGHPNEQFF.

The chain is built from TRBV7-9 and TRBJ1-1; 7 nucleotides align to TRBD1. This CDR3 has 15 amino acids. V was pared by 5 bases and J by 4 bases, with 10 bases of the junction left unmatched. CDR1 SEHNR and CDR2 FQNEAQ come from the germline V gene (reference sequence). The CDR3: CASSPRGAGGTEAFF. CDR3 nucleotide sequence: TGTGCCAGCAGCCCCCGTGGGGCAGGGGGCACTGAAGCTTTCTTT.

A note on this clonotype: This could be a read error, since a much larger clone is one nucleotide away. V and J are TRBV3-1 and TRBJ2-5; D is unclear. The V gene's germline CDR1 is LGHDT and CDR2 YNNKEL (reference sequence). CDR3 length equals 13 residues. CDR3 protein: CASSQDRMETQCF. CDR3 nucleotide sequence: TGTGCCAGCAGCCAAGATCGGATGGAGACCCAGTGCTTC.

This clonotype was detected only a few times. The gene calls are TRBV29-1 and TRBJ1-2, with 7 bases lining up with TRBD1. Unmatched junction bases numbered 13, after V lost 7 bases and J lost 8 bases. CDR1 and CDR2 (germline): SQVTM, ANQGSEA. This CDR3 has 13 amino acids. CDR3 nucleotides: TGCAGCGATGACGGGACAGTCGGAGGCGGCTACACCTTC. It is translated as CSDDGTVGGGYTF. Supplemented by reference TRBV29-1 and TRBJ1-2, the full variable domain reads SAVISQKPSRDICQRGTSLTIQCQVDSQVTMMFWYRQQPGQSLTLIATANQGSEATYESGFVIDKFPISRPNLTFSTLTVSNMSPEDSSIYLCSDDGTVGGGYTFGSGTRLTVV.

This chain connects TRBV28 to TRBJ1-5, with D tentatively TRBD1 (5 bases). CDR3 length: 15 residues. Germline CDR1 reads MDHEN; CDR2 reads SYDVKM. V lost 5 bases and J lost 1, with 12 bases in between. Here the CDR3 DNA reads TGTGCCAGCAGTGCCGTGGGGGGAAGCAATCAGCCCCAGCATTTT. It specifies CASSAVGGSNQPQHF.

This clonotype was picked up many times. V and J are TRBV5-5 and TRBJ2-3, with 10 nucleotides matching TRBD2. Germline V lookup: CDR1 SGHKS, CDR2 YYEKEE (reference sequence). The ends lost 0 bases at V and 4 bases at J; junction bases unmatched: 11. The length of the CDR3 is 18 residues. The CDR3 is CASSLGEVLAGRADTQYF. In DNA form, the CDR3 reads TGTGCCAGCAGCTTGGGGGAAGTACTAGCGGGAAGGGCAGATACGCAGTATTTT. The whole variable domain, remainder taken from reference TRBV5-5 and TRBJ2-3, is DAGVTQSPTHLIKTRGQQVTLRCSPISGHKSVSWYQQVLGQGPQFIFQYYEKEERGRGNFPDRFSARQFPNYSSELNVNALLLGDSALYLCASSLGEVLAGRADTQYFGPGTRLTVL.

V usage is TRBV12-3 or TRBV12-4 and J usage is TRBJ1-2; 7 bases map to TRBD1. The CDR3 consists of 11 residues. With V trimmed by 7 bases and J by 8 bases, 4 bases remained unmatched. The chain's CDR3 is CASNRQGGYTF. In nucleotides, the CDR3 is TGTGCCAGCAACCGACAGGGAGGCTACACCTTC.

A note on this clonotype: This may arise from a read error, as a much more abundant clone is one base away. The CDR3 DNA is TGTGCCAACAGTTTGTGGGGAGGGGGTGCTTTCTTT. This codes for CANSLWGGGAFF. This chain links TRBV12-3 or TRBV12-4 with TRBJ1-1; maybe TRBD1 (6 bases). This CDR3 contains 12 residues.

This clonotype came up once. The rearrangement links TRBV20-1 to TRBJ2-4; 11 nucleotides agree with TRBD2. The last part of the DNA fits TRBJ2-5 better; the J call may be wrong. Germline-derived CDR1 and CDR2 are DFQATT and SNEGSKA (reference sequence). CDR3 length: 13 amino acids. CDR3 nucleotides: TGCAGTGCTACAGGGACTAGCGGAGAGACCCAGTACTTC. Amino acids: CSATGTSGETQYF.

This clonotype occurred a few times. The V and J genes are TRBV20-1 and TRBJ2-1; 15 positions agree with TRBD2. The CDR3 is 16 amino acids. Germline V gives CDR1 DFQATT, CDR2 SNEGSKA (reference sequence). J was trimmed by 5 bases and V by 5 bases; bases with no gene match: 7. The CDR3: CSASPGLAGGNNEQFF. The CDR3 DNA sequence: TGCAGTGCTTCCCCGGGACTAGCGGGAGGAAACAATGAGCAGTTCTTC.

There are a few counts of this clonotype. V and J are TRBV29-1 and TRBJ2-3; 8 bases are a match to TRBD1. V lost 7 bases, J lost 4 bases, and 4 bases stayed unmatched. The V gene's germline CDR1 is SQVTM and CDR2 ANQGSEA. The CDR3 is 12 residues long. Here the CDR3 DNA reads TGCAGCGGCAGGGGGCGGCCAGATACGCAGTATTTT. Its protein is CSGRGRPDTQYF.